This T cell receptor beta chain was recorded in a study of a mutant IDH1 vaccine in newly diagnosed glioma. Whole-study context: At week 47 came visit V13, while visit V12 had come at week 35.

The time point denotes: week 35, safety follow-up. Vaccine doses each comprised 300 ug of mutant IDH1 20-mer peptide, with topical imiquimod. Each donor presented with a new WHO grade 3 or 4 astrocytoma that tested IDH1-mutant and showed ATRX loss. Clones were sequenced by immunoSEQ multiplex PCR, and TCRdb holds only the in-frame ones, with some missing. The table shows tens of thousands of clones, with roughly 80% occurring only once. In regard to this clone: Its antigen is as yet unknown.

The V end lost 0 bases, the J end lost 2 bases, and 3 bases lay between the germline ends. The CDR3 extends over 13 amino acids. Germline V gene lookup returns CDR1 SGDLS and CDR2 YYNGEE. The TCR was taken from a woman aged 18 to 35 with glioma. The source material was PBMCs, sampled from a glioma patient whose treatment included an IDH1 peptide vaccine. J is TRBJ2-1 and V is TRBV9; D unresolved. The CDR3 sequence is CASSVAPYNEQFF. The CDR3 nucleotides are TGTGCCAGCAGCGTAGCTCCCTACAATGAGCAGTTCTTC.